This TCR beta chain was documented in a study of early T cells in non-severe SARS-CoV-2 infection. With regard to this clonotype: The antigen remains undetermined.

Overall study results and limits: VDJdb matching skewed toward anti-spike CD8 responses, missing private and CD4 specificities.

The CDR3 covers 12 residues. CDR1 and CDR2 (germline): SQVTM, ANQGSEA. Unique molecular identifiers tagged individual cDNA molecules. TCRdb reprocessed the 5' RACE reads with MiXCR, giving one entry per CDR3 protein. The repertoire holds 55,000 to 75,000 distinct CDR3 sequences, with 12% as singletons. The V and J genes are TRBV29-1 and TRBJ2-1, with D possibly being TRBD2 (5 bases). The sequence came from an adult who was a healthcare worker with PCR-confirmed SARS-CoV-2 infection or an uninfected control (not recorded which). Material for sequencing was whole blood. The DNA of the CDR3 is TGCACCGTCGGGGAGTCGTACAATGAGCAGTTCTTC. Protein sequence: CTVGESYNEQFF.